This T cell receptor (beta chain) derives from a study of cytomegalovirus exposure and HLA in healthy donors. To note about this clone: Its target is not known.

This table comes from immunoSEQ multiplex PCR, and its TCRdb copy is limited to in-frame clones, with some not included. Among about 120,000 clones, roughly 90% were seen once, and the ten largest hold around 6%. Study results and caveats: The classifier reportedly diagnosed cytomegalovirus status with high specificity and sensitivity. The study recorded 150 to 200 TCR beta chains that were cytomegalovirus-associated. First-cohort TCR clusters tended to co-occur in the 90 to 150 validation repertoires, a later analysis found.

Germline-derived CDR1 and CDR2 are MNHNS and SASEGT. The V end lost 10 bases, the J end lost 5 bases, and 11 bases lay between the germline ends. CDR3 length: 12 residues. The V and J genes are TRBV6-1 and TRBJ1-4; tentative D call: TRBD1 (6 bases). Sequenced input: PBMCs. The receptor comes from a woman aged 18-29 years in good health and CMV-seropositive. CDR3 in amino acids: CATFTGNEKLFF. DNA for the CDR3: TGTGCCACTTTTACAGGGAATGAAAAACTGTTTTTT.